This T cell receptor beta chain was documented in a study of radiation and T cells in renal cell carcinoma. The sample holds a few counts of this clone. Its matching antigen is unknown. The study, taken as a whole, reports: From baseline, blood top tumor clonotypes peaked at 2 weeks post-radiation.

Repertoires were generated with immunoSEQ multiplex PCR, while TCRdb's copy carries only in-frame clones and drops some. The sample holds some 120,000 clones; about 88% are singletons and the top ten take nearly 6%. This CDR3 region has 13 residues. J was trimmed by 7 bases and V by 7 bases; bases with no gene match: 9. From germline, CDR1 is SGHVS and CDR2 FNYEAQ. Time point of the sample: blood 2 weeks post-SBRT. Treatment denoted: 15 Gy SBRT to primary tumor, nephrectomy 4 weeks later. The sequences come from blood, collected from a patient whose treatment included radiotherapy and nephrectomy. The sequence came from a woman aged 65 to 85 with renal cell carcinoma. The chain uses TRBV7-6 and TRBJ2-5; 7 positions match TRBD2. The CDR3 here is CASTGPGGGTQYF. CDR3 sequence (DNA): TGTGCCAGCACCGGACCGGGCGGGGGGACCCAGTACTTC.